This T cell receptor beta chain was captured in a study of Ad26.COV2.S vaccination and SARS-CoV-2 variants. About the study: Ad26.COV2.S arm of COV1001 included the donor.

As to this clone: Its antigen remains unknown.

TCRdb keeps only in-frame clones here, not all; method: immunoSEQ multiplex PCR. The sample includes 410,000 or so clones, 92% of them seen just once. Findings and limits, study-wide: Researchers reported similar non-spike TCR breadth in vaccine and placebo recipients. There was reportedly substantial breadth in spike-specific CD8+ and CD4+ T cell responses after vaccination.

Germline CDR1 is KGHSH and CDR2 is LQKENI. The V end was cut by 3 bases, the J end by 1 base, with 9 bases between. The CDR3 spans 14 residues. Indicated treatment: roughly 18 received Ad26.COV2.S at low or high dose, single or two shots; a few received placebo; per-sample allocation not given. Day 63 after the first vaccine or placebo injection was the time point for sampling. This chain joins TRBV18 and TRBJ2-5, with TRBD1 as a possible D gene (5 bases). The origin of this receptor is a person aged 18-60 years who received the Ad26.COV2.S COVID-19 vaccine or a placebo. Specimen: peripheral blood, collected in a trial of Ad26.COV2.S vaccine versus placebo. In DNA, the CDR3 is TGTGCCAGCTCACCTCCGACAGTCCAAGAGACCCAGTACTTC. The encoded protein is CASSPPTVQETQYF.